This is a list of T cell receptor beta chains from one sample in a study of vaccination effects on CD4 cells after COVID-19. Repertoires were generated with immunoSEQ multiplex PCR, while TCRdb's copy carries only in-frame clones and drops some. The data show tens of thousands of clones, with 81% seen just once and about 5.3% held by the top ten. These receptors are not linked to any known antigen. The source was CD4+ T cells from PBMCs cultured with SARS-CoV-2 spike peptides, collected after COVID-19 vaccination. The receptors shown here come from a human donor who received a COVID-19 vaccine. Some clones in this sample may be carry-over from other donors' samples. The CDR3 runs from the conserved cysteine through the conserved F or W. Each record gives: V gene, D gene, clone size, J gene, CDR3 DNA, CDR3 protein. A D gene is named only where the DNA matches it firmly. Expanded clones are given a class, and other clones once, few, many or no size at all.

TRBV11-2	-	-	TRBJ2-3	TGTGCCAGCAGCTTATTATCCCGGGCTAGCACAGATACGCAGTATTTT	CASSLLSRASTDTQYF
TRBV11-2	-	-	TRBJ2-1	TGTGCCAGCAGCTTCGACGCTACCTACAATGAGCAGTTCTTC	CASSFDATYNEQFF
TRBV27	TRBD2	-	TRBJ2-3	TGTGCCAGCAGTCTAGGACTAGCCACAGATACGCAGTATTTT	CASSLGLATDTQYF
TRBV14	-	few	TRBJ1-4	TGTGCCAGCAGCCTACAGGCGGGAGTAGGTGAAAAACTGTTTTTT	CASSLQAGVGEKLFF
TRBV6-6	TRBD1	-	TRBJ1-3	TGTGCCAGCAGTCTCGGACAGGCTTCCTTTATTTCTGGAAACACCATATATTTT	CASSLGQASFISGNTIYF
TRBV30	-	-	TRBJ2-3	TGTGCCTGGAGTGTAGGCATTAGCACAGATACGCAGTATTTT	CAWSVGISTDTQYF
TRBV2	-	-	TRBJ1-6	TGTGCCAGCAGTTTGGACATTGCCTCCTATAATTCACCCCTCCACTTT	CASSLDIASYNSPLHF
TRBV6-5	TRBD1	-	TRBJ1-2	TGTGCCAGCACCAGCAAGACAGGGGCTAGTCAGGGCTACACCTTC	CASTSKTGASQGYTF
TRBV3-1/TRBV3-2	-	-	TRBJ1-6	TGTGCCAGCAGTCCAGGGTATTCACCCCTCCACTTT	CASSPGYSPLHF
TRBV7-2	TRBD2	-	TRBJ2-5	TGTGCCAGCAGCTTGAGACTAGCTGCCCAAGAGACCCAGTACTTC	CASSLRLAAQETQYF
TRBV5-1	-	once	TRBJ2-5	TGCGCCAGCAGCTTGGCCAGGGGTGAGACCCAGTACTTC	CASSLARGETQYF
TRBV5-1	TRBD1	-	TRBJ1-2	TGCGCCAGCAGCTGGGACAGGGACTATGGCTACACCTTC	CASSWDRDYGYTF
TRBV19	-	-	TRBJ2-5	TGTGCCAGTAGTTTCAGGGGGGAAGAGACCCAGTACTTC	CASSFRGEETQYF
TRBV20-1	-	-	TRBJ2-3	TGCAGTGGACTAGATGGAGATACGCAGTATTTT	CSGLDGDTQYF
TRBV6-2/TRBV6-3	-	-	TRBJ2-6	TGTGCCAGCAGTTACTCGATGGGACACGAGATCTCTGGGGCCAACGTCCTGACTTTC	CASSYSMGHEISGANVLTF
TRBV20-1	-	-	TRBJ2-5	TGCAGTGCTAGTCTACAGGGCACTGCGAAAGAGACCCAGTACTTC	CSASLQGTAKETQYF
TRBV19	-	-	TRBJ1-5	TGTGCCAGTAGTACCCGGACAGAAAATAGCAATCAGCCCCAGCATTTT	CASSTRTENSNQPQHF